This TCR beta chain was sequenced for a study of cytomegalovirus exposure and HLA in healthy donors. The table came from immunoSEQ multiplex PCR; TCRdb's copy has only in-frame clones and leaves some out. Of about 220,000 clones in the sample, 65% to 85% were seen once. V lost 6 bases and J 0 bases, leaving 10 bases between the germline ends. The CDR3 contains 14 residues. Germline V CDR1 and CDR2: MNHEY, SVGAGI. This clone has just one count. The TCR comes from a woman aged 25 to 39 in good health and CMV-seropositive. The material sequenced was PBMCs. The V and J genes are TRBV6-5 and TRBJ2-3; TRBD2 is a possible D gene (6 bases). The CDR3 protein is CASSQRVSTDTQYF. CDR3 nucleotides: TGTGCCAGCAGCCAGCGGGTTAGCACAGATACGCAGTATTTT.